The rows below give T cell receptor beta chains drawn from one sample of a study of sequential checkpoint blockade in melanoma. Produced via immunoSEQ multiplex PCR; TCRdb's table is partial and in-frame only. The sample has 13,000 or so clones; 21% are singletons. The specimen was tumor tissue (inferred from file names), collected from a patient given nivolumab and ipilimumab in sequence. The source is a human donor with melanoma. CDR3s leave out the opening cysteine and the closing phenylalanine or tryptophan. Each record gives: V gene, J gene, CDR3 protein.

V: TRBV6-8; J: TRBJ1-1; CDR3: ASSPSDSTEAF
V: TRBV23-1; J: TRBJ1-1; CDR3: ASSQGRSGMNTEAF
V: TRBV4-1; J: TRBJ2-3; CDR3: ASSLERGTDTQY
V: TRBV10-3; J: TRBJ1-1; CDR3: AISEYLTGGDTEAF
V: TRBV7-1; J: TRBJ2-3; CDR3: ASSLSGTQSGDTQY
V: TRBV4-1; J: TRBJ2-5; CDR3: ASSPGQTQETQY
V: TRBV19; J: TRBJ1-1; CDR3: ASNRDRANTEAF
V: TRBV19; J: TRBJ1-5; CDR3: ASSSLKGGNQPQH
V: TRBV30; J: TRBJ2-2; CDR3: AQQALAGSFSGELF
V: TRBV28; J: TRBJ1-5; CDR3: ASSFGTDFQQPQH
V: TRBV28; J: TRBJ1-5; CDR3: ASLGGRSDQH
V: TRBV9; J: TRBJ2-6; CDR3: ASSVGGQGSSGANVLT
V: TRBV10-3; J: TRBJ2-7; CDR3: AISEMGGEQY
V: TRBV11-3; J: TRBJ2-7; CDR3: ASSLVGTNYEQY
V: TRBV6-8; J: TRBJ1-2; CDR3: ASSGGIGGYT
V: TRBV6-8; J: TRBJ2-7; CDR3: ASTTRLAEQY